This TCR beta chain appears in the sequencing data of a study of regulatory T cells in long-lasting Graves disease. This clonotype was seen a few times. This CDR3 has 18 amino acids. Germline assignment: CDR1 SGHRS and CDR2 YFSETQ. V lost 0 bases, J lost 3 bases, and 16 bases lay in between. Time point indicated: newly diagnosed GD, antithyroid drugs for less than 3 months. The TCR library was made from RNA that had been extracted from PBMCs in TRIzol. iRepertoire HTBI primers and Arm-PCR of CDR3 regions built TCR beta libraries. TCRdb passed the multiplex PCR reads through MiXCR, listing each CDR3 protein once. The sample lists about 500,000 distinct CDR3 sequences; under 20% were seen once. These data are also associated with another study on T cells in Graves' hyperthyroidism and ophthalmopathy.

The sample consisted of peripheral blood mononuclear cells (PBMCs), taken at new diagnosis, from a patient treated with antithyroid drugs. This receptor was identified in a man between 40 and 49 years old with Graves disease. The chain recombines TRBV5-1 with TRBJ2-6, with no clear D. The CDR3 reads CASSLASPAASGANVLTF. CDR3 coding DNA: TGCGCCAGCAGCTTGGCCAGCCCGGCCGCAAGTGGGGCCAACGTCCTGACTTTC.